One sample yielded the 2 T cell receptor beta chains listed below, sequenced in a study of brain T cells in children with intractable seizures. The sequenced cases were selected for having the highest brain T cell transcript signatures. The assay was immunoSEQ multiplex PCR, and TCRdb's table has in-frame clones only and misses some. The top ten hold approximately 53% of the sample, which has about 3,600 clones, 70% to 80% seen once. The sample here was resected brain tissue, taken at surgery. The receptor set was obtained from a girl aged 2 to 9 with Rasmussen encephalitis and intractable seizures.

V and J are TRBV18 and TRBJ2-2; D gene ambiguous. V lost 3 bases and J lost 4, with 9 bases in between. CDR3 length equals 14 residues. CDR1 and CDR2 (germline): KGHSH, LQKENI. DNA of the CDR3: TGTGCCAGCTCACCCCAAGGAATCACCGGGGAGCTGTTTTTT. Protein product: CASSPQGITGELFF.

J is TRBJ2-3 and V is TRBV6-1; D unclear. Germline CDR1 and CDR2: MNHNS and SASEGT. With 1 base removed from V and 7 bases from J, the gap between germline ends came to 3 bases. The CDR3 extends over 11 amino acids. In nucleotides, the CDR3 is TGTGCCAGCAGTGAAGGAAATACGCAGTATTTT. This sequence encodes CASSEGNTQYF.